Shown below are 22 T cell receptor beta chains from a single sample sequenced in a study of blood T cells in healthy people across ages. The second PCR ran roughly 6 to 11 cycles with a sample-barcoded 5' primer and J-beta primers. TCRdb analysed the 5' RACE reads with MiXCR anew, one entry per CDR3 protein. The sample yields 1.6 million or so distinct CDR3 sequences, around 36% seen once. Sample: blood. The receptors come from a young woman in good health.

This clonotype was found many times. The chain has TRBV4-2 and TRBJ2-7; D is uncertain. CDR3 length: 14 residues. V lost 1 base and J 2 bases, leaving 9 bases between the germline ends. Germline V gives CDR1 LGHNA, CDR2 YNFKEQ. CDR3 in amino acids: CASSQGNRPYEQYF. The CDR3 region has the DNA TGTGCCAGCAGCCAAGGAAATAGACCCTACGAGCAGTACTTC.

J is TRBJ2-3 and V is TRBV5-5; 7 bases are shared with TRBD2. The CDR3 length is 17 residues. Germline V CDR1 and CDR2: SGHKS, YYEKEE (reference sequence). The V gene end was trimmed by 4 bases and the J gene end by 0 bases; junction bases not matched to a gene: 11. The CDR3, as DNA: TGTGCCAGCAGCCCAATTGCGAGCGGGATGAGCACAGATACGCAGTATTTT. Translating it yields CASSPIASGMSTDTQYF. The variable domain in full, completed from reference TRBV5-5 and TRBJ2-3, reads DAGVTQSPTHLIKTRGQQVTLRCSPISGHKSVSWYQQVLGQGPQFIFQYYEKEERGRGNFPDRFSARQFPNYSSELNVNALLLGDSALYLCASSPIASGMSTDTQYFGPGTRLTVL.

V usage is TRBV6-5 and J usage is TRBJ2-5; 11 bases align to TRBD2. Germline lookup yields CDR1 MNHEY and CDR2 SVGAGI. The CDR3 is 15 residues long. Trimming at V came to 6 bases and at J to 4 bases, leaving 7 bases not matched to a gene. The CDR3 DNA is TGTGCCAGCAGAGGGACTAGCGGCTTGGGAGAGACCCAGTACTTC. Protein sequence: CASRGTSGLGETQYF.

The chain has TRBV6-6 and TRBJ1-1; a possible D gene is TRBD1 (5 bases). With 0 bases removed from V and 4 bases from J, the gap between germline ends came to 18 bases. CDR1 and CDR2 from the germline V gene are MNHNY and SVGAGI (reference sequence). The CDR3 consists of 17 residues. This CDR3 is CASSYSKAGNGVTEAFF. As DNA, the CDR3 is TGTGCCAGCAGTTACTCGAAGGCAGGGAATGGAGTCACTGAAGCTTTCTTT.

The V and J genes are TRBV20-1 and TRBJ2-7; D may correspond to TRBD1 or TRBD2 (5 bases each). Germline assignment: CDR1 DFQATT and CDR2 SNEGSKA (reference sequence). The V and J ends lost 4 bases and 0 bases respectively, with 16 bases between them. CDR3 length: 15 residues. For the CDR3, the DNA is TGCAGTGCTACACACGGGGCAGGCAGCTCCTACGAGCAGTACTTC. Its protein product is CSATHGAGSSYEQYF.

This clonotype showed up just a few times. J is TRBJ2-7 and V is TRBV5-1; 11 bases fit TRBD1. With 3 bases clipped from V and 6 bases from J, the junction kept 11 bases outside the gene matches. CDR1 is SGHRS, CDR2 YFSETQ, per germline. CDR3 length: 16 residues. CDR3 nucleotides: TGCGCCAGCAGCTCAACCGGGACAGGGGGGTCGGGCGAGCAGTACTTC. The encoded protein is CASSSTGTGGSGEQYF.

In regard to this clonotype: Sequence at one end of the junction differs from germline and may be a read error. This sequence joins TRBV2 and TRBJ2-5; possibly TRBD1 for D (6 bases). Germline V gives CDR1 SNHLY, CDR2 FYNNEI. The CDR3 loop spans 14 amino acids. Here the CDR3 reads CVSSDRLLQETQYF. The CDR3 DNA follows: TGTGTCAGCAGTGACAGGTTATTGCAAGAGACCCAGTACTTC.

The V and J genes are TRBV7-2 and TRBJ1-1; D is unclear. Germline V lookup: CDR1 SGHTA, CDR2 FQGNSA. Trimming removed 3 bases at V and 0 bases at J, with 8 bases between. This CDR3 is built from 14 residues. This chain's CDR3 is CASSFIPLNTEAFF. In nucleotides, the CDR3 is TGTGCCAGCAGCTTCATACCGTTGAACACTGAAGCTTTCTTT. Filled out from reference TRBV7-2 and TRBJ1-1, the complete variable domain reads GAGVSQSPSNKVTEKGKDVELRCDPISGHTALYWYRQSLGQGLEFLIYFQGNSAPDKSGLPSDRFSAERTGGSVSTLTIQRTQQEDSAVYLCASSFIPLNTEAFFGQGTRLTVV.

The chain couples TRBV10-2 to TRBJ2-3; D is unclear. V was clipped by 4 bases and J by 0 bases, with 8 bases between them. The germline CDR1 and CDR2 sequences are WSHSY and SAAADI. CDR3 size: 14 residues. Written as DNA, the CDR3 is TGCGCCAGCAGTGTTGTGCCAAGCACAGATACGCAGTATTTT. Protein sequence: CASSVVPSTDTQYF.

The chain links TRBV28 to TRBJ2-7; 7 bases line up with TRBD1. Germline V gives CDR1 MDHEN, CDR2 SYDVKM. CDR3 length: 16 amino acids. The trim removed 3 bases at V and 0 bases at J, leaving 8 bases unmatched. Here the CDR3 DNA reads TGTGCCAGCAGTTTGGGACCTCGGGACAGCTCCTACGAGCAGTACTTC. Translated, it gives CASSLGPRDSSYEQYF.

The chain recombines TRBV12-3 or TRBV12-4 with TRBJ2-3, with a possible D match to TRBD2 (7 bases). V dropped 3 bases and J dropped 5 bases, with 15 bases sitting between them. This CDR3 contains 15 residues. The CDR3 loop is CASSFQRGGGDTQYF. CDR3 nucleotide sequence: TGTGCCAGCAGTTTTCAAAGGGGGGGGGGAGATACGCAGTATTTT.

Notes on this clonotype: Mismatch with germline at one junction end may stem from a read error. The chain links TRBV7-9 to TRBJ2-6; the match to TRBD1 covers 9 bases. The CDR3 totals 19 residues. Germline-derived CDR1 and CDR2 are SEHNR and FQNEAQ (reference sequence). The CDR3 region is CASSQASGTGISGASVLTF. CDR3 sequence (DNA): TGTGCCAGCAGCCAAGCCTCCGGGACAGGGATCTCTGGGGCCAGCGTCCTGACTTTC. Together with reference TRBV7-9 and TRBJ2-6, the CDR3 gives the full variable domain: DTGVSQNPRHKITKRGQNVTFRCDPISEHNRLYWYRQTLGQGPEFLTYFQNEAQLEKSRLLSDRFSAERPKGSFSTLEIQRTEQGDSAMYLCASSQASGTGISGASVLTFGAGSRLTVL.

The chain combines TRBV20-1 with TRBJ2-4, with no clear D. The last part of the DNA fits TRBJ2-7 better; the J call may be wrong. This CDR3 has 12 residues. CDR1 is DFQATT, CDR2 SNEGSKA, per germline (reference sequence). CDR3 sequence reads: CSARETKGEQYF. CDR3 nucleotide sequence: TGCAGTGCTAGAGAAACGAAGGGCGAGCAGTACTTC.

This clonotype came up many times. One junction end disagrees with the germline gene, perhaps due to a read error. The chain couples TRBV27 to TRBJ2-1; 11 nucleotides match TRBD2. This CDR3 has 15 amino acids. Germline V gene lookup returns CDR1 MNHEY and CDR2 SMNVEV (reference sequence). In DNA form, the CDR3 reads TGCGCCAGCAGCCCCGGGACTAGCGGAGCCAATGAGCAGTTCTTC. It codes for CASSPGTSGANEQFF.

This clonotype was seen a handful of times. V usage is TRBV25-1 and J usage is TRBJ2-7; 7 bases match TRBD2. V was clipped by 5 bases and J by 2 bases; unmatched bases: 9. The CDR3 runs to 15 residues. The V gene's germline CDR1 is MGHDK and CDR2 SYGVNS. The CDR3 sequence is CASSTWTRGTYEQYF. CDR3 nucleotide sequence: TGTGCCAGCAGTACGTGGACTAGGGGCACCTACGAGCAGTACTTC.

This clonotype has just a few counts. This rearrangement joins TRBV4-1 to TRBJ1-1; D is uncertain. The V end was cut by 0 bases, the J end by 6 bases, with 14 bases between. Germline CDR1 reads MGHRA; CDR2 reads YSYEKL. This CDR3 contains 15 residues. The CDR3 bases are TGCGCCAGCAGCCAAGATCTTTTAGTGGGGTCTGAAGCTTTCTTT. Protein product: CASSQDLLVGSEAFF.

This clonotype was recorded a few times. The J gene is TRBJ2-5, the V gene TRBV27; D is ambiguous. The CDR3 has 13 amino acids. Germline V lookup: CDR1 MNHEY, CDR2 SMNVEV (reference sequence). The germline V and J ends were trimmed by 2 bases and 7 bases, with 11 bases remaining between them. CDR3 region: CASSLGPAGTQYF. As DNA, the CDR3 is TGTGCCAGCAGTTTAGGCCCCGCCGGGACCCAGTACTTC.

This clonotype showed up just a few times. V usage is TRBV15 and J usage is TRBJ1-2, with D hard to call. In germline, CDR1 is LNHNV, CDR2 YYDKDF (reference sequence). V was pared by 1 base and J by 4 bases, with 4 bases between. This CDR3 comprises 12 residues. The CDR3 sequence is CATSRGTYGYTF. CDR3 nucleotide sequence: TGTGCCACCAGCAGAGGTACCTATGGCTACACCTTC.

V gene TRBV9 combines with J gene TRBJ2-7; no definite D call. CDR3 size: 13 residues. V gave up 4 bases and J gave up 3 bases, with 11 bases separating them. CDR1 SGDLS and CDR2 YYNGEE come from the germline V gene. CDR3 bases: TGTGCCAGCAGCCCTACATACAGCTACGAGCAGTACTTC. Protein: CASSPTYSYEQYF.

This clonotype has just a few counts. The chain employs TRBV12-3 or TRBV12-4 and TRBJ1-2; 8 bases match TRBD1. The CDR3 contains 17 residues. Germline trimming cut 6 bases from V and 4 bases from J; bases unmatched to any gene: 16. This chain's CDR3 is CASSWGAGGGKSYGYTF. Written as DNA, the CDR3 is TGTGCCAGCAGCTGGGGGGCAGGGGGCGGTAAGAGCTATGGCTACACCTTC.

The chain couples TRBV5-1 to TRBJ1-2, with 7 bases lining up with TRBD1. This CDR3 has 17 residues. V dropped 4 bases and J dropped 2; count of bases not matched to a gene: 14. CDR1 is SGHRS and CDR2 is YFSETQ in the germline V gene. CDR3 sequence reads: CASSPSDRTFKNYGYTF. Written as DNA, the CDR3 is TGCGCCAGCAGCCCCTCGGACAGGACATTCAAGAACTATGGCTACACCTTC.

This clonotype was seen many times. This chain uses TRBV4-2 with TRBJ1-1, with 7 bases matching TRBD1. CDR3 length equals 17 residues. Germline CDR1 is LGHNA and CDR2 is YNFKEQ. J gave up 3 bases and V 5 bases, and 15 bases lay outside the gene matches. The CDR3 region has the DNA TGTGCCAGCAGCTTAGGGGACGGGGATCAGGGGGACACTGAAGCTTTCTTT. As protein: CASSLGDGDQGDTEAFF.